This T cell receptor (beta chain) stems from a study of cytomegalovirus exposure and HLA in healthy donors. Germline V gene sequence: CDR1 LNHDA, CDR2 SQIVND (reference sequence). The CDR3 totals 14 residues. Trimming pared 6 bases from V and 2 bases from J, leaving 11 bases between. The PCR ran on 60 Vbeta and 13 Jbeta primers. Method: immunoSEQ multiplex PCR; TCRdb's copy keeps in-frame clones and lacks some. The table has around 90,000 clones, 81% seen once. Points from the study as a whole: In a later analysis, V- and J-gene trimming of beta chains associated with a DCLRE1C missense variant, replicated independently. What TCR beta sequences reportedly achieved was accurate prediction of HLA-A and HLA-B alleles in most subjects.

Points on this clone: What it binds is not known.

The genes are TRBV19 and TRBJ1-5; D is ambiguous. The sequencing input was PBMCs. The receptor was isolated from a human donor in good health. The CDR3 DNA is TGTGCCAGTAGCCCCCTCGGGGGCAATCAGCCCCAGCATTTT. This encodes CASSPLGGNQPQHF.